This T cell receptor (beta chain) is drawn from a study of cytomegalovirus exposure and HLA in healthy donors. Findings of the study overall: The authors later found HLA-associated TCR beta chains more clonally expanded than equally common others. In a later analysis, V- and J-gene trimming of beta chains associated with a DCLRE1C missense variant, replicated independently. Later analysis showed TCR association rates varying by HLA locus, highest for DRB1 and lowest for HLA-C.

A remark on this clone: Its target is not known.

The CDR3 is made up of 13 amino acids. Germline CDR1 is MNHNY and CDR2 is SVGAGI (reference sequence). With V trimmed by 5 bases and J by 5 bases, 6 bases remained unmatched. The donors comprised healthy bone marrow donors. Primers included in the PCR were 60 Vbeta and 13 Jbeta primers. Using immunoSEQ multiplex PCR, the repertoire was profiled, and TCRdb retains in-frame clones only, with some absent. The data show 150,000 to 200,000 clones, roughly 85% seen once. Sequenced: PBMCs. The clonotype was recovered from a young man in good health and CMV-seropositive. V is TRBV6-6 and J is TRBJ2-7; 7 nucleotides align to TRBD1. CDR3 DNA: TGTGCCAGCAGTGGTACAGGGGTACACGAGCAGTACTTC. This sequence encodes CASSGTGVHEQYF.